A single T cell receptor (beta chain) is shown here with its context. Its specific antigen is unknown. Counted from cysteine to phenylalanine, this CDR3 has 13 amino acids. Left in the record is the CDR3 DNA by itself, 39 bases read in frame from the first base. V is reduced by 0 bases and J by 4 bases, leaving a spacing of 7 bases between them. Sequences SGDLS (CDR1) and YYNGEE (CDR2) are obtained from the germline V gene. These data originate in a study of cytomegalovirus exposure and HLA in healthy donors (dated by TCRdb to 2017 to 2019). With regard to the full study: An earlier analysis of some 500 of the donors reported 250 to 350 Gb of sequence data and 117 million unique TCR beta sequences from 150 million to 200 million T cells. About 310 gigabases of sequencing data and 70 million to 85 million unique TCR sequences were included in an early release covering several hundred HLA-typed donors. Of the roughly 400 genotyped donors, about 80% fell in the genetic ancestry cluster associated with self-reported Caucasian donors. The study aimed to test whether cataloging public T cell receptors could reveal signatures of past pathogen exposure. The study profiled the T cell repertoires of hundreds of subjects by immunosequencing and related them to cytomegalovirus serostatus. In addition to the first cohort of roughly 670 subjects, a separate validation cohort of some 120 different subjects was used. To predict cytomegalovirus infection status, the study combined high-throughput TCR immunosequencing, statistical association of individual TCRs with disease status, and machine learning. In a later analysis, previously published TCR beta repertoires from about 670 donors were re-analyzed and high-resolution HLA genotyping was added so that TCR occurrence patterns could be studied. The later analysis used no new phenotypic data to find candidate immune exposures, relying instead on TCR beta sequences and their occurrence across donors. In an earlier analysis of 587 of the donors, high-throughput TCR beta sequencing was used to judge whether each TCR beta V gene segment behaved as functional or pseudogenic. Donor age, sex, ethnicity and CMV serostatus were collected together with the repertoire data. In a later genetic analysis, genome-wide SNP genotypes for about three fifths of the 666 donors were used, and that subset was treated as a discovery cohort. All discovery cohort repertoires had been generated using a single sequencing platform. Class I and class II HLA loci were covered by the typing at four-digit resolution. Typing coverage varied by locus: about 620-630 donors for A, B, C, DRB1 and DQB1; around 560 for DQA1; more than 600 for DPA1; approximately 470 for DPB1. A few DR-DQ haplotypes were treated as single units for association and clustering because of strong linkage in the cohort. On average, over 200,000 unique TCR beta nucleotide sequences were sequenced per donor among roughly 430 genotyped donors of the cohort, with 15% to 20% of those sequences being non-productive. Overall study results and their limits: In a later analysis, TCR association rates were found to vary across HLA loci, with the most associated TCRs seen for DRB1 alleles and the fewest for HLA-C alleles. A later analysis found that most CMV-associated TCR beta chains appeared HLA-restricted, with HLA associations seemingly driven largely by CMV exposure. At a false discovery rate of 0.05, a later analysis linked 16,951 TCR beta sequences to specific HLA alleles. Because HLA typing was missing for some donors at each locus, association tests included only the typed subset. Correlated functional status among segregating V segments might be attributable to linkage disequilibrium, but an unknown experimental factor could not be ruled out. The study listed 150 to 200 TCR beta chains as associated with cytomegalovirus. A further reported finding was that TCR beta sequences accurately predicted the HLA-A and HLA-B alleles for most subjects in the first cohort. V-gene and J-gene trimming of TCR beta chains was associated with a missense DCLRE1C variant in a later genetic analysis, and the association was replicated in an independent cohort. The authors suggested that the approach could potentially be generalized to other disease states and immunological phenotypes. In both the original and validation cohorts, the classifier was reported to diagnose cytomegalovirus status with high specificity and sensitivity. When HLA alleles, especially DR and DQ, strongly co-occurred, attributing TCR associations to individual alleles was difficult. A later analysis reported that several top co-occurrence clusters appeared linked to parvovirus B19, influenza, CMV and Epstein-Barr virus. Some IMGT-functional V segments, including TRBV6-2 and TRBV6-3, could not be distinguished by the 87-base-pair reads and were therefore excluded. The earlier analysis of about 600 of the donors excluded approximately 17 rarely observed V segments, including chromosome 9 orphons, because counts were too low. The sequencing pipeline was judged likely to have produced a cluster of highly shared sequence variants as a technical artifact. Roughly uniform sequencing depth across donors was assumed in presence/absence analyses, although this assumption may not hold. The cohort was sequenced for TCR beta chains only, and without alpha or paired-chain data the features that could be detected were limited. An earlier analysis of several hundred of the donors showed that most TCR beta V segments appeared in productive rearrangements either about 87% or about 30% of the time, which broadly matched IMGT annotations. Compared with the approximately 670-donor mean, donors in an Asian-associated ancestry cluster had fewer N-insertions in productive TCRs, according to a later genetic analysis. In a later analysis, HLA-associated TCR beta chains were found to be more clonally expanded and to have lower generation probabilities than equally common non-associated chains. Immune exposure information for the cohort was limited to CMV serostatus. Most TCR sequences were seen in very few donors, while some public TCRs were found in many individuals. A few of the identified cytomegalovirus-associated TCR beta chains were confirmed in vitro to be specific for cytomegalovirus antigens.

In total, more than 500 healthy bone marrow donors made up the cohort. At the time of sampling, every cohort member was nominally healthy, though immune exposures that went unrecorded were likely present. The donor tested CMV seronegative, placing the donor among the 350 or so seronegative members of the cohort. A peripheral blood sample was provided by each donor, and peripheral blood mononuclear cells were used for TCR beta sequencing. Genomic DNA extraction from the blood cell samples was performed with the Qiagen DNeasy Blood Extraction Kit. Libraries came from the immunoSEQ multiplex PCR assay. The multiplex PCR relied on a mix of 60 forward primers for TCR Vbeta segments and 13 reverse primers for TCR Jbeta segments. The CDR3 region of rearranged TCR beta genes was amplified from genomic DNA with a multiplex PCR assay. On the Illumina HiSeq System, the amplified TCR beta libraries were sequenced as 87-base-pair reads. In the original analysis: In a later analysis, tens of millions of unique TCR beta chains were counted across the approximately 620 repertoires, and around 10 million of these chains were shared by at least two donors. Raw reads were error-corrected and collapsed into unique sequences with a nearest-neighbor algorithm that merged closely related sequences to remove PCR and sequencing errors. Alignment of CDR3 sequences to IMGT reference sequences was used to assign V, D and J gene segments. For a sequence to be retained, a match of at least six nucleotides was required to both a V gene segment and a J gene segment. A rearrangement counted as productive if the CDR3 had no stop codons and remained in frame with V and J, and every other rearrangement counted as non-productive. Following IMGT convention, CDR3 was defined as the stretch from the second conserved V-encoded cysteine up to the conserved J-encoded phenylalanine. The earlier analysis of approximately 590 of the donors excluded any sequence lacking an unambiguous match to a single V gene segment. In an earlier analysis of around 600 of the donors, V segments were called functional above 56.7% productive rearrangements and were called segregating when the between-donor standard deviation exceeded 5%. A statistical classification framework was built to diagnose cytomegalovirus status from the catalog of TCR beta chain sequences. In a later analysis, V and J genes were assigned by comparing TCR nucleotide sequences against IMGT/GENE-DB human TR gene sequences. In a later analysis, CDR3 sequences and most-parsimonious VDJ recombination scenarios were assigned using the TCRdist pipeline. A later analysis defined each TCR beta chain by its CDR3 amino acid sequence plus V-gene family, and excluded reads lacking a unique V-gene family. To address suspected cross-contamination and a sequencing artifact, a later analysis removed a few hundred highly shared, low-generation-probability nucleotide sequences. In a later analysis, a clonal expansion index was calculated for each public chain from normalized within-repertoire ranks of inferred template counts. Generation probabilities in a later analysis came from a VDJ recombination model fitted to out-of-frame rearrangements, and those results were checked against IGoR. A later analysis scored TCR-TCR, TCR-HLA and TCR-CMV co-occurrence with hypergeometric tests, applying a repertoire-size bias correction to TCR pairs. In a later analysis, false discovery rates were estimated by permuting HLA or CMV assignments 20 times. In a later analysis, co-occurring TCRs were grouped with DBSCAN, and TCRdist sequence similarity was added when clustering was performed within HLA-allele-positive subsets. Repertoires with fewer than 30,000 or more than 120,000 public chains were left out of co-occurrence clustering, as were a handful of repertoires with anomalous nucleotide sharing. Here the immuneACCESS table is served through TCRdb, limited to in-frame sequences with V and J called. Missing clones are a known gap in these copies; in checked studies unresolved V genes cover under half, and the rest lacks a known reason. The DNA gave D and trimming, while V, J and clone size come from that table. The sample's table covers around 70,000 clones. The ten top clones hold over 4.5% of the sample.

The V and J genes are TRBV9 and TRBJ1-1, with no reliable assignment of the D segment. Sequencing was carried out using PBMCs. The source is a man aged 35 to 55 in good health and CMV-seronegative. The CDR3 here reads CASSVGILTEAFF. The nucleotides are TGTGCCAGCAGCGTAGGTATCCTCACTGAAGCTTTCTTT.